This T cell receptor beta chain stems from a study of shared clonotypes between healthy human individuals. The V gene's germline CDR1 is SGHTA and CDR2 FQGNSA. With V trimmed by 5 bases and J by 0 bases, 12 bases remained unmatched. The CDR3 extends over 18 amino acids. Sorted-subset replicate PCRs used about 200 ng DNA, 25,000 to 30,000 T cell genomes. Profiled with immunoSEQ multiplex PCR; TCRdb holds only in-frame clones, not every one. The sample carries about 2.5 million clones, 85% to 95% recorded once. The sample taken for sequencing was naive CD4+ T cells from PBMCs. As to subset: CD45RA+ positively selected. This sequence was found in a man aged 18 to 35 in good health. Some clones in this sample may be carry-over from other donors' samples. V gene TRBV7-2 combines with J gene TRBJ2-5; 10 nucleotides match TRBD2. The chain's CDR3 is CASSGPKPGLANQETQYF. Here the CDR3 DNA reads TGTGCCAGCAGCGGACCAAAACCGGGACTAGCGAACCAAGAGACCCAGTACTTC.